This T cell receptor beta chain came from a study of OX40 agonist ivuxolimab in advanced cancers. As for the study in general: With a range of roughly 20 to 85, age averaged roughly 60 years, and around 80% were male. Earlier anti-PD-1, anti-PD-L1 or anti-CTLA-4 therapy was permitted; 40% had received some. Study results and caveats: On average, a greater number of expanded clones characterised CD8+ T cells relative to CD4+.

Germline CDR1 SGHRS, CDR2 YFSETQ. The CDR3 runs to 15 residues. The V and J ends lost 0 bases and 8 bases, in that order; junction bases with no gene match: 3. Sequenced by immunoSEQ multiplex PCR; TCRdb stores in-frame clones only, minus some. The sample yields about 20,000 clones, about two thirds seen once. Exclusion of a patient followed from autoimmune disease history or systemic immunosuppression. This clone was seen just once. Its target is unknown. Source: CD4+ or CD8+ T cells sorted from blood, taken in a trial of the OX40 agonist ivuxolimab. The V call is TRBV5-1, the J call TRBJ2-1, with 12 bases matching TRBD2. The source of this sequence is an adult with an advanced solid tumor such as melanoma, head and neck, liver or kidney cancer. The CDR3 DNA is TGCGCCAGCAGCTTGGGACTAGCGGGAGCTTATGAGCAGTTCTTC. It translates to CASSLGLAGAYEQFF.